This T cell receptor beta chain is from a study of shared clonotypes between healthy human individuals. General observations from the study: Few donors limited the genetic and exposure-history diversity represented. Unshared clonotypes carried lower generation probabilities than those common to all four donors. What naive subsets generally showed was a larger estimated richness than memory subsets showed. Tissue TCR repertoires likely differ from these blood-only repertoires.

A note on this clone: No antigen is known for it.

Germline V gives CDR1 SGHDN, CDR2 FVKESK. The CDR3 extends over 15 amino acids. V lost 1 base and J lost 2, with 12 bases in between. The data were produced by immunoSEQ multiplex PCR, yet TCRdb's version contains in-frame clones alone and is incomplete. The data contain roughly 2,300,000 clones, about 90% of them seen just once; the ten biggest clones take up roughly 0.34%. The sequencing input was naive CD4+ T cells from PBMCs. Subset given: CD45RA+ positively selected. The chain recombines TRBV14 with TRBJ2-7; D possibly corresponds to TRBD2 (7 bases). This sequence originates from a man between 18 and 35 years old in good health. Some clones in this sample may be carry-over from other donors' samples. CDR3 nucleotide sequence: TGTGCCAGCAGCCAAGCGTGGGGGGGCCCCTACGAGCAGTACTTC. It is translated as CASSQAWGGPYEQYF.